Below are 27 T cell receptor beta chains sequenced from a single sample in a study of beta chain features in type 1 diabetes. Investigators reverse transcribed all isolated RNA, so they sequenced expressed TCRB transcripts. Assay: immunoSEQ multiplex PCR; the TCRdb copy retains only in-frame clones and omits some. The sample shows tens of thousands of clones, approximately 32% of them seen only once. The sequenced sample consisted of stem cell memory CD4+ T cells from blood. The receptors shown here come from a woman under 30 in good health.

The CDR3 region is CASSFSLAGGPGEQYF. CDR3 sequence (DNA): TGTGCCAGCAGTTTCTCACTAGCGGGAGGGCCGGGTGAGCAGTACTTC. V gene TRBV6-5 combines with J gene TRBJ2-7, with TRBD2 identical over 13 bases. Germline loops: CDR1 MNHEY, CDR2 SVGAGI. V lost 4 bases, J lost 7 bases, and 10 bases stayed unmatched. This CDR3 comprises 16 residues.

This clone was observed a single time. The chain links TRBV6-1 to TRBJ1-2, with TRBD1 identical over 8 bases. Germline values: CDR1 MNHNS, CDR2 SASEGT. Trimming cost V 6 bases and J 4 bases; bases outside gene matches: 4. This CDR3 spans 13 amino acids. CDR3 protein: CASRRTGSYGYTF. The CDR3 DNA reads as TGTGCCAGCAGGCGGACAGGGAGCTATGGCTACACCTTC.

A few counts support this clone. V gene TRBV5-4 combines with J gene TRBJ1-1; tentatively, D is TRBD1 (5 bases). Deletions cut 3 bases from V and 0 bases from J, with 9 bases between. CDR3 length: 14 amino acids. Germline V CDR1 and CDR2: SGHNT, YYREEE (reference sequence). CDR3 nucleotide sequence: TGTGCCAGCAGCTCCGACAGCATGAACACTGAAGCTTTCTTT. The encoded protein is CASSSDSMNTEAFF.

This clone has more than one count but fewer than ten. This chain uses TRBV30 with TRBJ2-3; TRBD1 might be the D (5 bases). The V gene's germline CDR1 is GTSNPN and CDR2 SVGIG (reference sequence). This CDR3 has 15 residues. The V gene lost 1 base and the J gene lost 1 base, with 12 bases spanning the gap. CDR3 sequence (DNA): TGTGCCTGGAGTGAGGTTGGGGCCCGCACAGATACGCAGTATTTT. Translation: CAWSEVGARTDTQYF. The full variable domain, with the rest looked up from reference TRBV30 and TRBJ2-3, is SQTIHQWPATLVQPVGSPLSLECTVEGTSNPNLYWYRQAAGRGLQLLFYSVGIGQISSEVPQNLSASRPQDRQFILSSKKLLLSDSGFYLCAWSEVGARTDTQYFGPGTRLTVL.

The chain couples TRBV7-9 to TRBJ2-1, with 16 bases that match TRBD2. Unmatched junction bases numbered 7, after V lost 1 base and J lost 7 bases. The CDR3 runs 18 residues. The germline V gene encodes CDR1 SEHNR and CDR2 FQNEAQ (reference sequence). CDR3: CASSLGGTSGGARNEQFF. The CDR3 nucleotides are TGTGCCAGCAGCTTAGGAGGGACTAGCGGGGGGGCGAGGAATGAGCAGTTCTTC.

This clone has just one count. The V call is TRBV5-6, the J call TRBJ2-7; 9 bases align to TRBD1. CDR1 and CDR2 (germline): SGHDT, YYEEEE. The V and J ends lost 4 bases and 0 bases, in that order; junction bases with no gene match: 11. This CDR3 region has 17 residues. The CDR3 DNA is TGTGCCAGCAGCAAGGTACCCGGGACAGGGTCCTCCTACGAGCAGTACTTC. It yields the protein CASSKVPGTGSSYEQYF. The full variable domain, in which reference TRBV5-6 and TRBJ2-7 provide the parts outside the CDR3, is DAGVTQSPTHLIKTRGQQVTLRCSPKSGHDTVSWYQQALGQGPQFIFQYYEEEERQRGNFPDRFSGHQFPNYSSELNVNALLLGDSALYLCASSKVPGTGSSYEQYFGPGTRLTVT.

This clone has a handful of counts. This sequence joins TRBV9 and TRBJ2-5, with 7 bases lining up with TRBD2. V dropped 0 bases and J dropped 1; count of bases not matched to a gene: 3. The germline gives CDR1 SGDLS, CDR2 YYNGEE. The CDR3 totals 15 residues. As DNA, the CDR3 is TGTGCCAGCAGCGTAGAGGAGCGGGGCCAAGAGACCCAGTACTTC. It is translated as CASSVEERGQETQYF.

This rearrangement joins TRBV7-2 to TRBJ2-1; TRBD1 matches 7 bases. Trimming removed 10 bases from V and 7 bases from J; junction bases left unmatched: 13. Germline CDR1 and CDR2: SGHTA and FQGNSA. There are 14 residues in the CDR3. The CDR3: CATIDRVGLNEQFF. The CDR3 DNA is TGTGCCACCATAGACAGGGTAGGTTTGAATGAGCAGTTCTTC.

The chain's CDR3 is CASSLSDYYDKETQYF. CDR3 DNA: TGTGCCAGCTCACTGTCGGACTACTACGACAAGGAGACCCAGTACTTC. V usage is TRBV18 and J usage is TRBJ2-5; D perhaps matches TRBD2 (6 bases). Germline V CDR1 and CDR2: KGHSH, LQKENI. The CDR3 is 16 residues long. V was trimmed by 4 bases and J by 5 bases, leaving 20 bases between them.

This clone occurred a few times. The gene calls are TRBV27 and TRBJ2-1; tentative D call: TRBD1 (6 bases). The CDR3 runs to 17 residues. CDR1 is MNHEY and CDR2 is SMNVEV in the germline V gene (reference sequence). The V and J ends lost 2 bases and 3 bases respectively, with 17 bases between them. The CDR3 DNA reads as TGTGCCAGCAGTTTAGTAGGAGACAGGAGAAACTACAATGAGCAGTTCTTC. It specifies CASSLVGDRRNYNEQFF.

This clone was counted only a few times. This chain joins TRBV7-3 and TRBJ1-2, with a possible D match to TRBD1 (6 bases). This CDR3 is built from 13 residues. Germline CDR1 is SGHTA and CDR2 is FQGTGA. V gave up 5 bases and J gave up 5 bases, with 12 bases separating them. This CDR3 reads CASSGTGTYGYTF. The CDR3 DNA sequence: TGTGCCAGCAGCGGTACAGGGACGTATGGCTACACCTTC.

This clone was recorded a few times. The genes are TRBV7-2 and TRBJ2-1; the D gene is possibly TRBD2 (6 bases). The germline V gene has CDR1 SGHTA and CDR2 FQGNSA. V lost 0 bases and J 4 bases, leaving 13 bases between the germline ends. The CDR3 totals 16 residues. CDR3 loop: CASSLAPGRNYNEQFF. CDR3 bases: TGTGCCAGCAGCTTAGCTCCGGGGAGGAATTACAATGAGCAGTTCTTC.

The sample holds a few counts of this clone. The V call is TRBV7-2, the J call TRBJ2-7; 7 bases match TRBD1. The trim removed 1 base at V and 6 bases at J, leaving 6 bases unmatched. This CDR3 contains 14 residues. CDR1 is SGHTA and CDR2 is FQGNSA in the germline V gene. CDR3 loop: CASSLGNRGREQYF. The CDR3, as DNA: TGTGCCAGCAGCTTAGGAAACAGGGGACGCGAGCAGTACTTC.

This clone was seen only a few times. The chain joins TRBV4-1 to TRBJ2-1; 11 bases align to TRBD2. Germline V gene lookup returns CDR1 MGHRA and CDR2 YSYEKL. V shed 6 bases and J 7 bases; nucleotides not matched to a gene: 5. The CDR3 covers 14 residues. The CDR3 DNA sequence: TGCGCCAGCAGACGACTAGCGGGGCTAAATGAGCAGTTCTTC. This gives the protein CASRRLAGLNEQFF.

The chain uses TRBV18 and TRBJ1-1, with D possibly TRBD1 on 6 matching bases. The CDR3 loop spans 13 amino acids. In germline, CDR1 is KGHSH, CDR2 LQKENI. The V end lost 2 bases, the J end lost 5 bases, and 9 bases lay between the germline ends. CDR3 amino acids: CASSPEGGTEAFF. The CDR3 DNA reads as TGTGCCAGCTCACCAGAGGGGGGGACTGAAGCTTTCTTT.

The V and J genes are TRBV7-2 and TRBJ2-5; 9 bases are a match to TRBD1. The J call is in doubt because the DNA end fits TRBJ2-7 better. Germline V gene sequence: CDR1 SGHTA, CDR2 FQGNSA. This CDR3 comprises 16 residues. The CDR3 DNA follows: TGTGCCAGCAGCTTAGAAGGGACAGGGTATGGTCGCGAGCAGTACTTC. This encodes CASSLEGTGYGREQYF.

This rearrangement joins TRBV29-1 to TRBJ2-5; TRBD1 matches 8 bases. The J segment lost 14 bases and the V segment lost 6 bases, leaving 11 bases of the junction unmatched. Germline loops: CDR1 SQVTM, CDR2 ANQGSEA. The CDR3 runs to 11 residues. The CDR3 sequence: CSVAGQGRLYF. The CDR3 nucleotides are TGCAGCGTGGCAGGACAGGGCCGACTTTACTTC.

This chain joins TRBV29-1 and TRBJ2-7; D ambiguous. The CDR3 is made up of 11 amino acids. Trimming pared 7 bases from V and 4 bases from J, leaving 11 bases between. CDR1 is SQVTM, CDR2 ANQGSEA, per germline. The CDR3 sequence: CSGRQAYEQYF. The CDR3 DNA reads TGCAGCGGAAGGCAGGCTTACGAGCAGTACTTC.

This rearrangement joins TRBV5-1 to TRBJ1-5; the D is unclear. V lost 4 bases to trimming and J lost 0 bases, with 11 bases between them. The CDR3 is made up of 15 amino acids. Germline lookup yields CDR1 SGHRS and CDR2 YFSETQ. CDR3 amino acids: CASSPGSYSNQPQHF. The CDR3 DNA is TGCGCCAGCAGCCCGGGTTCCTATAGCAATCAGCCCCAGCATTTT.

V usage is TRBV29-1 and J usage is TRBJ1-2; D is possibly TRBD1 (5 bases). The V gene lost 7 bases and the J gene lost 1 base, with 16 bases spanning the gap. Germline loops: CDR1 SQVTM, CDR2 ANQGSEA. This CDR3 is built from 14 residues. The DNA of the CDR3 is TGCAGCGCCGGCGGGGGAGCGAATAACTATGGCTACACCTTC. Protein sequence: CSAGGGANNYGYTF.

In this sample, this clone turned up a few times. The chain links TRBV14 to TRBJ1-6, with D possibly TRBD1 on 5 matching bases. The germline CDR1 and CDR2 sequences are SGHDN and FVKESK. The ends were cut back, 0 bases at V and 7 bases at J, with 13 bases in the middle. This CDR3 has 16 residues. CDR3 amino acids: CASSQERGLENSPLHF. CDR3 nucleotide sequence: TGTGCCAGCAGCCAAGAGCGGGGGTTGGAAAATTCACCCCTCCACTTT.

The chain links TRBV9 to TRBJ2-7; 9 positions match TRBD1. This CDR3 comprises 14 residues. In germline, CDR1 is SGDLS, CDR2 YYNGEE. The trim removed 4 bases at V and 3 bases at J, leaving 5 bases unmatched. In nucleotides, the CDR3 is TGTGCCAGCAGCCCTCAGACAGGGGGCTACGAGCAGTACTTC. The encoded protein is CASSPQTGGYEQYF.

The V gene is TRBV27, the J gene TRBJ1-2; TRBD1 might be the D (5 bases). Germline V gene lookup returns CDR1 MNHEY and CDR2 SMNVEV (reference sequence). Between the trimmed V and J ends, which lost 4 bases and 4 bases, there was a span of 22 bases. This CDR3 is 17 amino acids long. The CDR3 DNA is TGTGCCAGCAGTTCCCATCGCCGGGACTCGGGGGTCTATGGCTACACCTTC. Amino acids: CASSSHRRDSGVYGYTF.

The chain joins TRBV6-5 to TRBJ2-5; TRBD1 matches at 11 bases. After removal of 5 bases from V and 3 bases from J, the junction contained 5 bases not matched to a gene. The germline V gene encodes CDR1 MNHEY and CDR2 SVGAGI. This CDR3 is 15 amino acids long. CDR3 DNA sequence: TGTGCCAGCAGTAGGACAGGGGGCTTGGAAGAGACCCAGTACTTC. Amino acids: CASSRTGGLEETQYF.

In its sample, this clone was seen a few times. The chain is built from TRBV7-3 and TRBJ2-5, with TRBD1 matching over 8 bases. V lost 5 bases to trimming and J lost 5 bases; unmatched junction nucleotides: 7. The CDR3 sequence is 14 residues long. Germline loops: CDR1 SGHTA, CDR2 FQGTGA. The CDR3 reads CASSQGTGGETQYF. CDR3 DNA sequence: TGTGCCAGCAGCCAAGGAACAGGGGGGGAGACCCAGTACTTC.

In this sample, this clone turned up once. The chain has TRBV7-9 and TRBJ2-5; 9 bases are a match to TRBD2. There are 17 residues in the CDR3. Germline V CDR1 and CDR2: SEHNR, FQNEAQ (reference sequence). With V trimmed by 2 bases and J by 1 base, 8 bases remained unmatched. CDR3 region: CASSLIWSGGSQETQYF. The CDR3 DNA reads as TGTGCCAGCAGCTTAATTTGGAGCGGGGGGTCCCAAGAGACCCAGTACTTC.

This chain uses TRBV7-2 with TRBJ2-1; D not resolved. With 5 bases removed from V and 6 bases from J, the gap between germline ends came to 17 bases. The CDR3 spans 15 residues. The germline V gene encodes CDR1 SGHTA and CDR2 FQGNSA. The CDR3 DNA follows: TGTGCCAGCAGCCCCGCCGTGAGCCCCTCCAATGAGCAGTTCTTC. Its protein product is CASSPAVSPSNEQFF.